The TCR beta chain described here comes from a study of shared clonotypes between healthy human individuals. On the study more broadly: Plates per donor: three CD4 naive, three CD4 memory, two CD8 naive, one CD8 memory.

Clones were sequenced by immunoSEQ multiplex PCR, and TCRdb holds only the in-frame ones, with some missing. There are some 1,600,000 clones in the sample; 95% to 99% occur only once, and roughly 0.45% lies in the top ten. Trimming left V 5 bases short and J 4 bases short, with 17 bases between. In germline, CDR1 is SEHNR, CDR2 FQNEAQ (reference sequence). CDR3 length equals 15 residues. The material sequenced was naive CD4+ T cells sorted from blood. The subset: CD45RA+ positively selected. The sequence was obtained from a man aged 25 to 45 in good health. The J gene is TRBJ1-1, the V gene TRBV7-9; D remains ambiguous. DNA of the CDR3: TGTGCCAGCAGCCCGGGCCGCGGTGGGTCCACTGAAGCTTTCTTT. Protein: CASSPGRGGSTEAFF.